This T cell receptor (beta chain) was obtained from a study of cytomegalovirus exposure and HLA in healthy donors. The CDR3 is 14 residues long. Trimming pared 2 bases from V and 4 bases from J, leaving 11 bases between. Looked up from germline, CDR1 is MNHEY and CDR2 is SVGAGI. The PCR made use of 60 Vbeta and 13 Jbeta primers. Repertoires were generated with immunoSEQ multiplex PCR, while TCRdb's copy carries only in-frame clones and drops some. The data contain tens of thousands of clones, around 80% of them singletons. Sequences were obtained from PBMCs. This sequence joins TRBV6-5 and TRBJ1-1; D is perhaps TRBD1 (5 bases). This receptor was taken from a man aged 50 or older in good health and CMV-seronegative. CDR3: CASSYGQGGTEAFF. Here the CDR3 DNA reads TGTGCCAGCAGTTACGGGCAGGGTGGCACTGAAGCTTTCTTT.